This TCR beta chain comes out of a study of regulatory T cells in long-lasting Graves disease. Looking at the study overall: Prior antithyroid drug treatment in newly diagnosed Graves' patients lasted under 3 months.

Libraries of TCR beta came from iRepertoire HTBI primers plus Arm-PCR of CDR3 regions. TCRdb itself ran the multiplex PCR reads through MiXCR, one entry per CDR3 protein. This repertoire shows hundreds of thousands of distinct CDR3 sequences, 16% found once; its top ten account for roughly 27%. Time point noted: newly diagnosed GD, antithyroid drugs for less than 3 months. PBMC RNA served as the TCR library source. Germline CDR1 is MNHEY and CDR2 is SMNVEV (reference sequence). V lost 4 bases and J lost 9, with 19 bases in between. The CDR3 is made up of 15 amino acids. The same sample was also studied in work on T cells in Graves' hyperthyroidism and ophthalmopathy.

The rearrangement joins TRBV27 to TRBJ1-5; D might be TRBD1 (6 bases). The receptor's source is a man aged 40-49 years with Graves disease. This specimen consisted of peripheral blood mononuclear cells (PBMCs), obtained at new diagnosis, from a patient treated with antithyroid drugs. The CDR3 sequence: CASSSAGTPSPPQHF. The DNA of the CDR3 is TGTGCCAGCAGTTCCGCCGGGACACCCAGCCCGCCCCAGCATTTT.